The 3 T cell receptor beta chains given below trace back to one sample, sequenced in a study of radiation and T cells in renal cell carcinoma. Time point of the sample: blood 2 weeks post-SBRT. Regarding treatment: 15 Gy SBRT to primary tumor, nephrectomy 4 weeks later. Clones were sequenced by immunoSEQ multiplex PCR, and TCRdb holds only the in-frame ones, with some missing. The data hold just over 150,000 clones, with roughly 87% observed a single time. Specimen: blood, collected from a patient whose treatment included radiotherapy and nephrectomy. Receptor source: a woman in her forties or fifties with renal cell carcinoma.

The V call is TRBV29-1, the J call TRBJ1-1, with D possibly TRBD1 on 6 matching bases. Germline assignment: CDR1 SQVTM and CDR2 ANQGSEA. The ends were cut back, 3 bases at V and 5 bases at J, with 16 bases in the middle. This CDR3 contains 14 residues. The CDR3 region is CSVDGEGGGTEAFF. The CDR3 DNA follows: TGCAGCGTTGATGGGGAAGGGGGAGGGACTGAAGCTTTCTTT.

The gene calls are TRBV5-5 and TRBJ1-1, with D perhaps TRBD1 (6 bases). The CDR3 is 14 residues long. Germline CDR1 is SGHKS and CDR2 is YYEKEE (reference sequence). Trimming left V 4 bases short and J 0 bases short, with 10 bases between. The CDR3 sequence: CASSRTVMNTEAFF. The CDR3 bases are TGTGCCAGCAGCCGGACAGTGATGAACACTGAAGCTTTCTTT.

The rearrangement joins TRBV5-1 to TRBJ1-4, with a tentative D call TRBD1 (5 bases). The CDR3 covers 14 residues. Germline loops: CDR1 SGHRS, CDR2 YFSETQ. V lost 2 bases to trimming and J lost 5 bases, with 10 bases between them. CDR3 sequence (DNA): TGCGCCAGCAGCTTCCGGGGCTTAAATGAAAAACTGTTTTTT. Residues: CASSFRGLNEKLFF.